This T cell receptor (beta chain) was sequenced during a study of human T cells and chemical hapten exposure. TCRdb independently ran MiXCR on the RACE reads; one entry per CDR3 protein. The profile shows roughly 180,000 distinct CDR3 sequences, 20% to 25% of them singletons. Described time point: patch test 1, 2 weeks after DPC sensitization. Treatment denoted: therapeutic diphenylcyclopropenone sensitization with weekly scalp DPC. This CDR3 is 18 amino acids long. V lost 4 bases and J lost 0; bases outside the gene matches: 8. Germline values: CDR1 SGHRS, CDR2 YFSETQ. This clonotype was detected a few times. Its antigen is unknown. Study-wide results and limits: Among expanded TCRs, significantly more large CDR3 similarity clusters formed than among controls. Patch test score was positively correlated with the counts of TCRs that had expanded at PT1. TCRs at high frequency, those above 1 in 1000, did not change with DPC sensitization. Donors in the study had alopecia, meaning their immune response may differ from healthy people's.

The material was whole blood, obtained in connection with sensitization to the hapten diphenylcyclopropenone (DPC). The V call is TRBV5-1, the J call TRBJ2-7; 15 bases are a match to TRBD2. The sequence derives from a woman aged 45-59 years with alopecia areata. Some clones in this sample may be carry-over from other donors' samples. This chain's CDR3 is CASSTTGTSGRSSYEQYF. In nucleotides, the CDR3 is TGCGCCAGCAGCACCACCGGGACTAGCGGGAGGAGCTCCTACGAGCAGTACTTC.